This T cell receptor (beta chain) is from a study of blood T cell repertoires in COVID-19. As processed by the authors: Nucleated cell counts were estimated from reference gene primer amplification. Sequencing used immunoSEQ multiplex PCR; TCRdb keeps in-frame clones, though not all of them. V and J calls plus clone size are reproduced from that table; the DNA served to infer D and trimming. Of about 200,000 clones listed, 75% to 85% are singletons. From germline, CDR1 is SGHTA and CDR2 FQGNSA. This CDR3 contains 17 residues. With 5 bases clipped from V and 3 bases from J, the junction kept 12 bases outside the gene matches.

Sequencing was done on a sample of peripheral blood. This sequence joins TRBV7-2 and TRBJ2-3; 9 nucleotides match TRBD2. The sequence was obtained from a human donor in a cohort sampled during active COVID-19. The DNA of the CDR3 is TGTGCCAGCAGCCCCCACCGCGGGCTAGCGGGAACAGATACGCAGTATTTT. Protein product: CASSPHRGLAGTDTQYF. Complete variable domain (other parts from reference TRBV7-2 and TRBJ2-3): GAGVSQSPSNKVTEKGKDVELRCDPISGHTALYWYRQSLGQGLEFLIYFQGNSAPDKSGLPSDRFSAERTGGSVSTLTIQRTQQEDSAVYLCASSPHRGLAGTDTQYFGPGTRLTVL.